This paragraph covers one T cell receptor (beta chain) sequence. Patients at the Seattle site were enrolled during active infection and followed longitudinally. The source of the sample is a study of blood T cell repertoires in COVID-19. With 0 bases removed from V and 1 base from J, the gap between germline ends came to 14 bases. CDR1 SGHNT and CDR2 YYREEE come from the germline V gene (reference sequence). The CDR3 extends over 16 amino acids. The data were produced by immunoSEQ multiplex PCR, yet TCRdb's version contains in-frame clones alone and is incomplete. The sample carries 300,000 to 450,000 clones, around 90% recorded once.

The receptor was isolated from a woman in her sixties with COVID-19, enrolled during active disease. Sequenced input: peripheral blood. V usage is TRBV5-4 and J usage is TRBJ2-7; possible D gene TRBD1, 6 bases. In nucleotides, the CDR3 is TGTGCCAGCAGCTTGGGGCGGGCAGGGGCGTCCTACGAGCAGTACTTC. It specifies CASSLGRAGASYEQYF.